The text below deals with one TCR beta chain. Primers used in a second PCR of roughly 6 to 11 cycles were a sample-barcoded 5' primer and a J-beta primer mix. Via MiXCR, TCRdb re-called the 5' RACE reads, giving one row per CDR3 protein. The sample consists of around 850,000 distinct CDR3 sequences, around 36% of them appearing once. The sample originates from a study of blood T cells in healthy people across ages. There are 17 residues in the CDR3. The trim removed 4 bases at V and 1 base at J, leaving 6 bases unmatched. Germline values: CDR1 SGHRS, CDR2 YFSETQ. Isolation per sample recovered at least 7 million PBMCs.

This clonotype was obtained from a man in his late teens or twenties in good health. This sequence joins TRBV5-1 and TRBJ2-3; 13 bases agree with TRBD2. The material sequenced was blood. The CDR3 sequence: CASSELAGGPGTDTQYF. CDR3 DNA sequence: TGCGCCAGCAGCGAACTAGCGGGGGGGCCCGGCACAGATACGCAGTATTTT.